The T cell receptor (beta chain) under discussion was sequenced for a study of blood T cell repertoires in COVID-19. Sequencing used immunoSEQ multiplex PCR; TCRdb keeps in-frame clones, though not all of them. The sample yields 35,000 or so clones, roughly 80% seen once. Germline-derived CDR1 and CDR2 are DFQATT and SNEGSKA (reference sequence). The V and J ends lost 3 bases and 3 bases respectively, with 14 bases between them. The CDR3 consists of 14 residues. Ten or more counts support this clone. This clonotype was sampled from a woman in her 70s with acute or convalescent COVID-19. Sequenced input: peripheral blood. The chain has TRBV20-1 and TRBJ1-1; tentatively, D is TRBD1 (5 bases). CDR3 residues: CSASHSDSYTEAFF. For the CDR3, the DNA is TGCAGTGCTAGTCATTCCGACAGTTACACTGAAGCTTTCTTT.